These 5 T cell receptor beta chains came from one sample sequenced in a study of T cell changes during pregnancy in multiple sclerosis. The repertoire was sequenced with immunoSEQ multiplex PCR; TCRdb's copy has only in-frame clones and lacks some. The repertoire includes about 69,000 clones, around 92% of them detected once, and roughly 2% sits in the top ten. This specimen consisted of peripheral blood, obtained in the third trimester of pregnancy. These receptors were collected from a female donor in good health, enrolled as a control in a pregnancy study.

DNA of the CDR3: TGTGCCTGGAGTGTAAAGTGGGCGGCGGGAGCGGGGGAGCAGTACTTC. Translation gives CAWSVKWAAGAGEQYF. The chain employs TRBV30 and TRBJ2-5; 8 bases are a match to TRBD2. Germline loops: CDR1 GTSNPN, CDR2 SVGIG (reference sequence). The CDR3 runs 16 residues. V trimming: 0 bases; J trimming: 11 bases; junction bases outside the gene matches: 17.

The rearrangement uses TRBV11-2 and TRBJ1-2, with 9 positions matching TRBD1. The CDR3 is 11 amino acids. Germline lookup yields CDR1 SGHAT and CDR2 FQNNGV. Trimming cost V 11 bases and J 6 bases; bases outside gene matches: 4. This chain's CDR3 is CAVGTGNGYTF. The CDR3 nucleotides read TGTGCCGTCGGGACAGGGAATGGCTACACCTTC.

The chain joins TRBV12-5 to TRBJ2-6; D unresolved. V dropped 3 bases and J dropped 0 bases, with 6 bases sitting between them. This CDR3 has 15 amino acids. Germline CDR1 reads LGHNT; CDR2 reads FRNRAP. CDR3 coding DNA: TGTGCTAGTGGTTTATCTCTCTCTGGGGCCAACGTCCTGACTTTC. This encodes CASGLSLSGANVLTF.

The gene calls are TRBV19 and TRBJ1-3; TRBD1 matches 8 bases. With V trimmed by 5 bases and J by 4 bases, 7 bases remained unmatched. The CDR3 has 15 residues. Germline CDR1 is LNHDA and CDR2 is SQIVND (reference sequence). The CDR3 sequence is CASSSGQVSGNTIYF. The CDR3 DNA follows: TGTGCCAGTAGTTCGGGACAGGTCTCCGGAAACACCATATATTTT.

The chain employs TRBV23-1 and TRBJ1-1; no reliable D call. TRBV23-1 is annotated as an ORF whose role is uncertain. This CDR3 has 15 residues. Trimming took off 6 bases at V and 4 bases at J, with 18 bases between the two ends. The CDR3 DNA follows: TGCGCCAGCAGCCCTTTCGACATGGGAGCCACTGAAGCTTTCTTT. Translated, it gives CASSPFDMGATEAFF.